The present T cell receptor beta chain was sequenced within a study of blood T cell repertoires in COVID-19. Across the study: COVID-19 samples from acute and convalescent phases originated in the United States, Italy and Spain.

Deletions cut 1 base from V and 2 bases from J, with 14 bases between. The CDR3 consists of 16 residues. Germline CDR1 and CDR2: SGHVS and FNYEAQ. The table came from immunoSEQ multiplex PCR; TCRdb's copy has only in-frame clones and leaves some out. The sample records approximately 93,000 clones, around 88% being singletons. This TCR was recovered from a man between 60 and 75 years old with acute or convalescent COVID-19. Sequencing was performed on peripheral blood. V gene TRBV7-6 combines with J gene TRBJ1-1; D may be TRBD1 (5 bases). CDR3 DNA sequence: TGTGCCAGCAGCTTAGGGACAAGGGGCGCTAACACTGAAGCTTTCTTT. Residues: CASSLGTRGANTEAFF.